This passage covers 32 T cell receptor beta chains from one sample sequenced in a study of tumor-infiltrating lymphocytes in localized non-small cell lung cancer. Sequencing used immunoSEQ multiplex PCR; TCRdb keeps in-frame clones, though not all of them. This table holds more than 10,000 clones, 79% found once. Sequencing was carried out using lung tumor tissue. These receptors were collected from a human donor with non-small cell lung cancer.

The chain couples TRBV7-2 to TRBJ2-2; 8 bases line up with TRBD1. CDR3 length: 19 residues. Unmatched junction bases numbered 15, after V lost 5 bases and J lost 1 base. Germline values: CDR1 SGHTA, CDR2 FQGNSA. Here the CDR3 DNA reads TGTGCCAGCAGCCGTATCGACAGGGGTCGTTGGGGGAACACCGGGGAGCTGTTTTTT. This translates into CASSRIDRGRWGNTGELFF.

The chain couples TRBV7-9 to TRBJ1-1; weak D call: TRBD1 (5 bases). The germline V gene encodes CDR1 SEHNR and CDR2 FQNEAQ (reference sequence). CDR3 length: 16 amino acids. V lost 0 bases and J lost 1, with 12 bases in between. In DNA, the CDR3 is TGTGCCAGCAGCTTAGCCAAGGGGACTACGAACACTGAAGCTTTCTTT. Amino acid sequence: CASSLAKGTTNTEAFF. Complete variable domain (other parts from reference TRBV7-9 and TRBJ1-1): DTGVSQNPRHKITKRGQNVTFRCDPISEHNRLYWYRQTLGQGPEFLTYFQNEAQLEKSRLLSDRFSAERPKGSFSTLEIQRTEQGDSAMYLCASSLAKGTTNTEAFFGQGTRLTVV.

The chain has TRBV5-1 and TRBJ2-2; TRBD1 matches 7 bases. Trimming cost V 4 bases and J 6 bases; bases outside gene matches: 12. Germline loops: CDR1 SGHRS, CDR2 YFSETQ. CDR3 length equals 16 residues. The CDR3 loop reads CASSAQGRVGAGELFF. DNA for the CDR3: TGCGCCAGCAGCGCACAGGGGCGGGTCGGGGCCGGGGAGCTGTTTTTT.

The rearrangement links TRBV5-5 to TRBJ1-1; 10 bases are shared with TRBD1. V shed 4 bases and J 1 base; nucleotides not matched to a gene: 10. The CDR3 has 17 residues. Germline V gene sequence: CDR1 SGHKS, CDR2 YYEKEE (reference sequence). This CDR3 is CASSNLRTGGSNTEAFF. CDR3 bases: TGTGCCAGCAGCAACCTTAGGACAGGGGGATCGAACACTGAAGCTTTCTTT.

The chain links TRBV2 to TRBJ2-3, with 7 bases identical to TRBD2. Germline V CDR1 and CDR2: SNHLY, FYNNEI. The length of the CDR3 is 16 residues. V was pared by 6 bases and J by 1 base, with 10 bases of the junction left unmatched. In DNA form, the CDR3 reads TGTGCCAGCAGGGGGGGGACGGCCCGGGGCACAGATACGCAGTATTTT. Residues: CASRGGTARGTDTQYF.

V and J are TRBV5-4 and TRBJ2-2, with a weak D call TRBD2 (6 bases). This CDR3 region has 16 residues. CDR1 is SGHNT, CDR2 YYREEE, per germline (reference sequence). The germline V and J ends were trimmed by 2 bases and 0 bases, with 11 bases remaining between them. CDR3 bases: TGTGCCAGCAGCTTAAAGGCGGGGACGAACACCGGGGAGCTGTTTTTT. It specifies CASSLKAGTNTGELFF.

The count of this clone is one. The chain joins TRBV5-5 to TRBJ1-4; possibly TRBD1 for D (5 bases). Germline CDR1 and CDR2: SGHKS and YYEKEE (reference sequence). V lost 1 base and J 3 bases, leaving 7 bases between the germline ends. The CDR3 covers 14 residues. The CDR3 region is CASSLQGPNEKLFF. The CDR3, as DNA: TGTGCCAGCAGCTTGCAGGGACCTAATGAAAAACTGTTTTTT.

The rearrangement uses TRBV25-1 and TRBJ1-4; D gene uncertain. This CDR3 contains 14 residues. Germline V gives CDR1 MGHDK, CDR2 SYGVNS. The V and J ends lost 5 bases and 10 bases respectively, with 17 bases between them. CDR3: CASSLDAVVAKLFF. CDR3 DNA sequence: TGTGCCAGCAGTTTAGACGCGGTGGTAGCAAAACTGTTTTTT.

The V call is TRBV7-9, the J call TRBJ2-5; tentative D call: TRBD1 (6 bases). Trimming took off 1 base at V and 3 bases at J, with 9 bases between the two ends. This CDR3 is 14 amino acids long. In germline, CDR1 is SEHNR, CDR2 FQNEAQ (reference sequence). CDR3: CASSLDTGKETQYF. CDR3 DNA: TGTGCCAGCAGCTTAGATACAGGGAAAGAGACCCAGTACTTC.

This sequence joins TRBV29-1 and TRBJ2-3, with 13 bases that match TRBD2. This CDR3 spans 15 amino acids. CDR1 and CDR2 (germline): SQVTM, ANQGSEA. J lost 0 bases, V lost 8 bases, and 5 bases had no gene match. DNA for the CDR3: TGCAGCACCAGACTAGCGGGAGGTAGCACAGATACGCAGTATTTT. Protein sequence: CSTRLAGGSTDTQYF.

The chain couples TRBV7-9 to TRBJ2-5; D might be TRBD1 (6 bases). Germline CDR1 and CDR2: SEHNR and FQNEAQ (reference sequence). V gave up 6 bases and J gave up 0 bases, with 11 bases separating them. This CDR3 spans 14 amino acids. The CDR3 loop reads CASSSHRDQETQYF. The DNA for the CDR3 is TGTGCCAGCAGTTCACACAGGGACCAAGAGACCCAGTACTTC.

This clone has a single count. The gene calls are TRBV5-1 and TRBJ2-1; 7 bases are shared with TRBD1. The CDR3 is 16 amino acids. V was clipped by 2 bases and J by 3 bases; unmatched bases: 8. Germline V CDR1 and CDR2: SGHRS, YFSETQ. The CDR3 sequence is CASSLIGGRNYNEQFF. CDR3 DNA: TGCGCCAGCAGCTTAATAGGGGGCAGAAACTACAATGAGCAGTTCTTC.

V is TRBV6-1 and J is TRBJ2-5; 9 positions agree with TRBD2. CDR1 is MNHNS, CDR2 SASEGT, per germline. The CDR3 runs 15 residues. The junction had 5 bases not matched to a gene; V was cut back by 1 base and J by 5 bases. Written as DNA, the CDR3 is TGTGCCAGCAGTGAAGGAAGCGGGAGGAGGGAGACCCAGTACTTC. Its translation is CASSEGSGRRETQYF.

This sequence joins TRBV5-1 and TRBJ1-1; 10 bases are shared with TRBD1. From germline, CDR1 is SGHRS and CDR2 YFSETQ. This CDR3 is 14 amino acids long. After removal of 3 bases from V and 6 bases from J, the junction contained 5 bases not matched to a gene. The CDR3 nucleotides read TGCGCCAGCAGCTCGGGACAGGGGATCCCTGAAGCTTTCTTT. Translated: CASSSGQGIPEAFF.

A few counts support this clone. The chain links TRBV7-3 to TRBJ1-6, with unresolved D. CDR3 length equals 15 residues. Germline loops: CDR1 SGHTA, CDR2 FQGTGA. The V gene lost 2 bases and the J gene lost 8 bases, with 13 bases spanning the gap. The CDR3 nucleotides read TGTGCCAGCAGCTTAGGAGCAGCCATGTATTCACCCCTCCACTTT. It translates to CASSLGAAMYSPLHF.

This CDR3 is CASSQAPGRTEAFF. The CDR3 DNA sequence: TGCGCCAGCAGCCAAGCCCCGGGGAGGACTGAAGCTTTCTTT. The chain links TRBV4-3 to TRBJ1-1; no clear D gene. The CDR3 runs to 14 residues. The V gene's germline CDR1 is LGHNA and CDR2 YSLEER. The V and J ends lost 1 base and 5 bases respectively, with 11 bases between them.

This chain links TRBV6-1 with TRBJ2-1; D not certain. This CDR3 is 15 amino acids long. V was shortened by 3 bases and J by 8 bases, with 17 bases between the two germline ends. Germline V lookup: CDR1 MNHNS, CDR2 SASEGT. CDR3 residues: CASSESQRSIYEQFF. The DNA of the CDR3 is TGTGCCAGCAGTGAGTCCCAACGATCTATCTATGAGCAGTTCTTC.

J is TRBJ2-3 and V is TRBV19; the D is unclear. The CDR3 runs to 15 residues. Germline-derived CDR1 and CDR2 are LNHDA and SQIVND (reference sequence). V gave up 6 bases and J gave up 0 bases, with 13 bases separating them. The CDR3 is CASRDRFSSTDTQYF. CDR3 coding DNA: TGTGCCAGTAGGGACCGTTTCTCTAGCACAGATACGCAGTATTTT.

CDR3 sequence: CASSSTGAPNTEAFF. The DNA of the CDR3 is TGTGCCAGCAGTTCCACAGGGGCCCCGAACACTGAAGCTTTCTTT. The rearrangement uses TRBV6-5 and TRBJ1-1; 7 bases map to TRBD1. Germline V gene data show CDR1 as MNHEY and CDR2 as SVGAGI. The ends lost 4 bases at V and 1 base at J; junction bases unmatched: 6. The CDR3 length is 15 residues.

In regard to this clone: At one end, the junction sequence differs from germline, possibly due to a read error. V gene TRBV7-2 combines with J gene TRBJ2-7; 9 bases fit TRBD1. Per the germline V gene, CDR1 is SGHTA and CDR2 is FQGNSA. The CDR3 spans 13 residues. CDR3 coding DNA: TGCGCCAGCAGCCGGGGGACAGGGAGCGAGCAGTACTTC. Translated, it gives CASSRGTGSEQYF.

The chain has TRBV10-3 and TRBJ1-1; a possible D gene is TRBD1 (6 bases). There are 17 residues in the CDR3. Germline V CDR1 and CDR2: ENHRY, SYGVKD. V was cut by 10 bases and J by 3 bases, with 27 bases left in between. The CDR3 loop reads CASRATGIRGGDTEAFF. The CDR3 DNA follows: TGTGCCAGCAGGGCAACCGGGATCAGGGGTGGCGACACTGAAGCTTTCTTT.

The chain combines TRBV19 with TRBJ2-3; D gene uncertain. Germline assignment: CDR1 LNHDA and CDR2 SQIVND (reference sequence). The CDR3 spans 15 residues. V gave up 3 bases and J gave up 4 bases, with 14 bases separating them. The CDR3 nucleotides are TGTGCCAGTAGTATGCCCTCTAGTTTCTCAGATACGCAGTATTTT. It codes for CASSMPSSFSDTQYF.

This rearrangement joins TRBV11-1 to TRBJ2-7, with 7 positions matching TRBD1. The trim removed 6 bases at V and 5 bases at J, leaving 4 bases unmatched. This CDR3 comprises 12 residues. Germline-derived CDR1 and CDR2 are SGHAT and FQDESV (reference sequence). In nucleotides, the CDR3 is TGTGCCAGCAGTTCCGACAGGGACGAGCAGTACTTC. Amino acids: CASSSDRDEQYF.

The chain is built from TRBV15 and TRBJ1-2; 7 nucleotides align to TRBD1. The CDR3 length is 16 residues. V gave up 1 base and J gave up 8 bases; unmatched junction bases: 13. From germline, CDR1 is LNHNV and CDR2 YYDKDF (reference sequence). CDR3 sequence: CATSRGPDRSYGGYTF. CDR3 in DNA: TGTGCCACCAGCAGAGGCCCGGACAGGAGCTATGGGGGCTACACCTTC.

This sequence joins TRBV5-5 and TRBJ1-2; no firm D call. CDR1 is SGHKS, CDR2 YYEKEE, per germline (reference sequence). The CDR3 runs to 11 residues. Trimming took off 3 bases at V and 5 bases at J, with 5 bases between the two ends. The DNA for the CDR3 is TGTGCCAGCAGCTCCAGTTATGGCTACACCTTC. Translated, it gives CASSSSYGYTF.

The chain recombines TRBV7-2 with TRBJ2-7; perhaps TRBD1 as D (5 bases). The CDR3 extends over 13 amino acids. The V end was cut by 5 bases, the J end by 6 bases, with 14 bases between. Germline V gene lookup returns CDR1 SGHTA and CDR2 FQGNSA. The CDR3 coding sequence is TGTGCCAGCAGCCCTCTCCAGGGTGGCGAGCAGTACTTC. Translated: CASSPLQGGEQYF.

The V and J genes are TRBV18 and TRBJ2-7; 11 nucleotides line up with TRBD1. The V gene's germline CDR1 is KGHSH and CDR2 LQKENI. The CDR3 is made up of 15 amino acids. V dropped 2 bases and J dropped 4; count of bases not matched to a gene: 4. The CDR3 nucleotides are TGTGCCAGCTCACCAGCCGGGACAGGGGGTTACGAGCAGTACTTC. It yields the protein CASSPAGTGGYEQYF.

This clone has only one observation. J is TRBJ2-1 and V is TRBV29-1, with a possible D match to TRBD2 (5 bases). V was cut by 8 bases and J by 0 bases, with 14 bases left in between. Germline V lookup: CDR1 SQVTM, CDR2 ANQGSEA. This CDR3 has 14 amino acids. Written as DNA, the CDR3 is TGCAGCTCGTCGGGGTATAGCTCCTACAATGAGCAGTTCTTC. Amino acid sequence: CSSSGYSSYNEQFF.

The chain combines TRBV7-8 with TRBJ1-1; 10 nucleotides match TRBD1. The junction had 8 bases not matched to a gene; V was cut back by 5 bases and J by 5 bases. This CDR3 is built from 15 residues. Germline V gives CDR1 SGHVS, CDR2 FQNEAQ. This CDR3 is CASSPDRGRLTEAFF. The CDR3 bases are TGTGCCAGCAGCCCAGACAGGGGGCGATTAACTGAAGCTTTCTTT.

CDR3 region: CASSQDPPGGTVFF. The CDR3 nucleotides are TGCGCCAGCAGCCAAGATCCCCCCGGTGGCACGGTGTTTTTT. The chain employs TRBV4-3 and TRBJ1-4; D remains ambiguous. The CDR3 consists of 14 residues. Trimming took 0 bases from V and 15 from J, leaving 17 bases between them. The germline V gene encodes CDR1 LGHNA and CDR2 YSLEER.

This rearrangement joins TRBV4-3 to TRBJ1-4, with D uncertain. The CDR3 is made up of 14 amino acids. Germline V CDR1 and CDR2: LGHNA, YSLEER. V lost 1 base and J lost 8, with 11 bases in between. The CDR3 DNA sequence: TGCGCCAGCAGCCAAGGGCAACACTCGGAAAAACTGTTTTTT. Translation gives CASSQGQHSEKLFF.

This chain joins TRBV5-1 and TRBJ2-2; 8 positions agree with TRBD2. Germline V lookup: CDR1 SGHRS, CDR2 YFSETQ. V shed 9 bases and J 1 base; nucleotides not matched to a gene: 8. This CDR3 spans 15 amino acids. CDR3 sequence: CATRLAGGNTGELFF. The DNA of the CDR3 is TGCGCCACCAGACTGGCGGGGGGGAACACCGGGGAGCTGTTTTTT.